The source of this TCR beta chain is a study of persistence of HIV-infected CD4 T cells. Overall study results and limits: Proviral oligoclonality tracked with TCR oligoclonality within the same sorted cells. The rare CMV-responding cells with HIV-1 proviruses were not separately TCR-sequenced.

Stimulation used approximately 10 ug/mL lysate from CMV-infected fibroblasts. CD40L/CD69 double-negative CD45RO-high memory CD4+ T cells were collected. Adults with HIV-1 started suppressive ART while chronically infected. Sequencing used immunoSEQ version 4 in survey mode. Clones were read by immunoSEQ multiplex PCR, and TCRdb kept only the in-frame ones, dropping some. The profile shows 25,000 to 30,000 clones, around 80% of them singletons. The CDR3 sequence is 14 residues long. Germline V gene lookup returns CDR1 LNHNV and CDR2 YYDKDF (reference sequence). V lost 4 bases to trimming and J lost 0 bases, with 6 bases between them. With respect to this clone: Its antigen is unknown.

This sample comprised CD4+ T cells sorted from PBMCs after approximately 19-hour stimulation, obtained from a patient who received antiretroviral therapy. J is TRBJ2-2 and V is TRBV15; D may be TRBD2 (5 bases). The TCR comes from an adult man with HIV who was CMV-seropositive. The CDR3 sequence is CATSMRANTGELFF. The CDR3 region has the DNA TGTGCCACCAGCATGAGGGCGAACACCGGGGAGCTGTTTTTT.